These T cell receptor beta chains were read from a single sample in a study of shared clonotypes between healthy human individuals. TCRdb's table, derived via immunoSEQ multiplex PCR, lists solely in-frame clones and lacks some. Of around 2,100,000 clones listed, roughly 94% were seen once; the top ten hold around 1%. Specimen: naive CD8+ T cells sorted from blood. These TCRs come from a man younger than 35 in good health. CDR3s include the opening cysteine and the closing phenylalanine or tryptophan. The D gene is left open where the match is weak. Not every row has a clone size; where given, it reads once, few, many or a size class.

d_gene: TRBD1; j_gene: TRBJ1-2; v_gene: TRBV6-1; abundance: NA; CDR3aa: CASSEGPGGNYGYTF; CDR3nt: TGTGCCAGCAGTGAAGGCCCAGGGGGAAACTATGGCTACACCTTC
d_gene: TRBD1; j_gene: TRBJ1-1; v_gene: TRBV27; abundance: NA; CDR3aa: CASSSPGTGTEAFF; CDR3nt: TGTGCCAGCAGCTCTCCAGGGACAGGCACTGAAGCTTTCTTT
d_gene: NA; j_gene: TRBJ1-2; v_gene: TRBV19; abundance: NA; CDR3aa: CASKQWGQGGYTF; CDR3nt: TGTGCCAGTAAACAATGGGGGCAAGGTGGCTACACCTTC
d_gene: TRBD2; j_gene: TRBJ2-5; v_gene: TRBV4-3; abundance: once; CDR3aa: CASSPLAGGGQETQYF; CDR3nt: TGCGCCAGCAGCCCCTTAGCGGGAGGGGGCCAAGAGACCCAGTACTTC
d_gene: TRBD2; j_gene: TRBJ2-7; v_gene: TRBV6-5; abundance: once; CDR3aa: CASSLAGRYYEQYF; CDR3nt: TGTGCCAGCAGCCTAGCGGGGCGCTACTACGAGCAGTACTTC
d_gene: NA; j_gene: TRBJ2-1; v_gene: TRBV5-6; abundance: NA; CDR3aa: CASSPGPTKQFF; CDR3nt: TGTGCCAGCAGCCCGGGACCGACCAAGCAGTTCTTC
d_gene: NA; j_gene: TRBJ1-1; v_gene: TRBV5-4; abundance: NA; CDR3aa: CASSFLGGNTEAFF; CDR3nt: TGTGCCAGCAGCTTTTTGGGGGGGAACACTGAAGCTTTCTTT
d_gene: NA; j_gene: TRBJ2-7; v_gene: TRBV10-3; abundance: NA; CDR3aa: CAIRQQGGEQYF; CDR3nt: TGTGCCATCAGGCAACAGGGAGGCGAGCAGTACTTC
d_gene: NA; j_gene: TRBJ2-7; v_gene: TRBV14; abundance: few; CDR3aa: CASSQVGGSYEQYF; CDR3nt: TGTGCCAGCAGCCAAGTTGGCGGCTCCTACGAGCAGTACTTC
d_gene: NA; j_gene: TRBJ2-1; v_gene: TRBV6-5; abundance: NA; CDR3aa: CASSYSPGPYNEQFF; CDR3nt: TGTGCCAGCAGTTACTCGCCGGGACCATACAATGAGCAGTTCTTC
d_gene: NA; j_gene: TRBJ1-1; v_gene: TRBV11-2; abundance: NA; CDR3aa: CASSLDPGSAEAFF; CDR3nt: TGTGCCAGCAGCTTAGACCCAGGGAGCGCTGAAGCTTTCTTT
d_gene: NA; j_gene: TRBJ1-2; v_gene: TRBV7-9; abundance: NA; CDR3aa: CASSLGALGHYGYTF; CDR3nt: TGTGCCAGCAGCTTAGGAGCCCTGGGACACTATGGCTACACCTTC